This T cell receptor beta chain comes out of a study of lymphopenia after photon versus proton radiotherapy. Overall study findings and caveats: Post-nadir TCR diversity decline inversely tracked overall survival among those who died. Photon-treated patients lost naive T cells and TCR diversity; proton-treated stayed stable. After the lymphocyte nadir, photon-treated repertoires showed oligoclonal expansion, especially of CD8+ Temra cells.

Note on this clone: Its antigen is still unknown.

Some clones are missing from TCRdb's copy, which holds only in-frame ones; the method was immunoSEQ multiplex PCR. The sample includes more than 15,000 clones, roughly 81% seen only once; the top ten take 2.9%. This CDR3 spans 14 amino acids. Looked up from germline, CDR1 is SGHTA and CDR2 is FQGNSA. The V gene end was trimmed by 5 bases and the J gene end by 6 bases; junction bases not matched to a gene: 8. The sample consisted of peripheral blood, taken from a patient treated with photon-based radiotherapy. The origin of this receptor is a woman aged 50 to 65 with pancreatic cancer. The chain has TRBV7-2 and TRBJ2-7, with TRBD2 matching 9 bases. CDR3 DNA sequence: TGTGCCAGCAGCGTTAGCGGGAGCATCACCGAGCAGTACTTC. As protein: CASSVSGSITEQYF. The full variable domain, rest sourced from reference TRBV7-2 and TRBJ2-7, is GAGVSQSPSNKVTEKGKDVELRCDPISGHTALYWYRQSLGQGLEFLIYFQGNSAPDKSGLPSDRFSAERTGGSVSTLTIQRTQQEDSAVYLCASSVSGSITEQYFGPGTRLTVT.